This T cell receptor (beta chain) emerged from a study of OX40 agonist ivuxolimab in advanced cancers. Study context: A partial response was reached by three patients: one with hepatocellular carcinoma and two with cutaneous melanoma.

This CDR3 spans 14 amino acids. V was trimmed by 2 bases and J by 5 bases, leaving 11 bases between them. TCRdb keeps only in-frame clones here, not all; method: immunoSEQ multiplex PCR. The sample yields around 67,000 clones, about 90% seen once. The sample was CD4+ or CD8+ T cells sorted from blood, taken in a trial of the OX40 agonist ivuxolimab. This chain links TRBV5-3 with TRBJ1-5, with D perhaps TRBD1 (5 bases). TRBV5-3 is an ORF; its function is uncertain. The TCR sequence derives from an adult with an advanced solid tumor such as melanoma, head and neck, liver or kidney cancer. The CDR3 is CARSFDSNYQPQHF. In nucleotides, the CDR3 is TGTGCCAGAAGCTTCGACAGCAATTATCAGCCCCAGCATTTT.